This TCR beta chain derives from a study of PD-1 blockade in classical Hodgkin lymphoma. Background on the study: With a 2-week interval, patients received intravenous nivolumab at 3 mg/kg.

This table comes from immunoSEQ multiplex PCR, and its TCRdb copy is limited to in-frame clones, with some not included. The table records over 60,000 clones, 91% of them present only once. Described time point: cycle 4 day 1 (C4D1), after five to seven weeks of nivolumab. No patient escaped relapse after autologous stem cell transplantation, and brentuximab vedotin exposure varied. Complete response, partial response or progressive disease constituted the best responses recorded. Trimming cost V 7 bases and J 8 bases, with 14 bases left between them. The CDR3 runs to 13 residues. The V gene's germline CDR1 is LNHDA and CDR2 SQIVND (reference sequence).

The origin of this receptor is a human donor with classical Hodgkin lymphoma. The sample here was peripheral blood mononuclear cells (PBMCs), taken before the fourth cycle of nivolumab. The V and J genes are TRBV19 and TRBJ1-4; D perhaps matches TRBD1 (5 bases). Here the CDR3 reads CASNVEGREKLFF. In nucleotides, the CDR3 is TGTGCCAGTAACGTCGAGGGGCGGGAAAAACTGTTTTTT.